This T cell receptor beta chain was captured by sequencing in a study of cytomegalovirus exposure and HLA in healthy donors. The CDR3 runs 18 residues. Germline V gene lookup returns CDR1 SGHNT and CDR2 YYREEE (reference sequence). V trimming: 0 bases; J trimming: 7 bases; junction bases outside the gene matches: 8. Of note for this clone: Antigen: not known.

PCR was performed using 60 Vbeta and 13 Jbeta primers. Profiling relied on immunoSEQ multiplex PCR, and the TCRdb table lists in-frame clones only, not all of them. The data contain around 100,000 clones, under 80% of them singletons. Findings and caveats of the study: Available immune exposure information covered CMV serostatus only.

The V and J genes are TRBV5-4 and TRBJ1-6; 12 bases are shared with TRBD1. Sequencing was carried out using PBMCs. This sequence was found in a woman aged 40 to 50 in good health and CMV-seropositive. CDR3 in DNA: TGTGCCAGCAGCTTGGCCCACGGGACAGGGGGCCTAAATTCACCCCTCCACTTT. It is translated as CASSLAHGTGGLNSPLHF.